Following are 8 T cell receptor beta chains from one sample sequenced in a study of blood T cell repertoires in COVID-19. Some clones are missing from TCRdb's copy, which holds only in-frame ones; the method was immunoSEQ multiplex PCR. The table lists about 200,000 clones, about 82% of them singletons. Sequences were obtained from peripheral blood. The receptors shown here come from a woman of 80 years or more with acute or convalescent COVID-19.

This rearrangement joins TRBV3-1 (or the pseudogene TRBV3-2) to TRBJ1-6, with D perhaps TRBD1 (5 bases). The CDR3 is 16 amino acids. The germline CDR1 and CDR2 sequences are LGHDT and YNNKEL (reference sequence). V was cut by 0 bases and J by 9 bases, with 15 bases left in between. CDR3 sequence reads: CASSQDGWYGASPLHF. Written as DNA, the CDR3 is TGTGCCAGCAGCCAAGATGGTTGGTATGGGGCTTCACCCCTCCACTTT.

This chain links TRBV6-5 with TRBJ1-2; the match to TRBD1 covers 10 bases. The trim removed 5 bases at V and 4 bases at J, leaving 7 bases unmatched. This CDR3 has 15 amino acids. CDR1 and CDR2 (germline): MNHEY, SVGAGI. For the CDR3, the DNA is TGTGCCAGCAGTACATCGACAGGGGGCATCTATGGCTACACCTTC. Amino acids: CASSTSTGGIYGYTF.

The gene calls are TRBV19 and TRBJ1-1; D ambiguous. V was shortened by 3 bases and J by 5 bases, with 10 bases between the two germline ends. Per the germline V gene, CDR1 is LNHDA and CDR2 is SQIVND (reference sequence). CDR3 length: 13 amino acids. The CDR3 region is CASSIPGRTEAFF. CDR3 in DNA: TGTGCCAGTAGTATTCCGGGAAGGACTGAAGCTTTCTTT.

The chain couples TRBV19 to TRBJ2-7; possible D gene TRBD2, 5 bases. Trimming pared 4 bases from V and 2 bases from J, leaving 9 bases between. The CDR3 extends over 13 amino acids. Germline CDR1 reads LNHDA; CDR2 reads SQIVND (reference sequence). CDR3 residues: CASSTNGAYEQYF. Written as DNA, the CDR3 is TGTGCCAGTAGTACAAACGGGGCCTACGAGCAGTACTTC.

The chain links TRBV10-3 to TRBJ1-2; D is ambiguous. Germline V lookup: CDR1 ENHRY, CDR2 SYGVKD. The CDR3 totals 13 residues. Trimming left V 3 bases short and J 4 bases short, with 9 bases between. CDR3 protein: CAISDGRGYGYTF. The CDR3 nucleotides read TGTGCCATCAGTGACGGCCGGGGCTATGGCTACACCTTC.

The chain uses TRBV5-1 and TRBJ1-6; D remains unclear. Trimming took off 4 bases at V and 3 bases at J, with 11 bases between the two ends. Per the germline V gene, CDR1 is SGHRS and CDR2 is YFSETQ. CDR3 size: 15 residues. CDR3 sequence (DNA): TGCGCCAGCAGCACGGCAAACAGCTATAATTCACCCCTCCACTTT. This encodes CASSTANSYNSPLHF.

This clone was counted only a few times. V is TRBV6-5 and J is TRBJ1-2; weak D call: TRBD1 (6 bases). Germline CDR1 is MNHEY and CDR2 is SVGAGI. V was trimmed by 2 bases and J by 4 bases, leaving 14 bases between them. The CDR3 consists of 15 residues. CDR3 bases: TGTGCCAGCAGTTACGGGGGTGGACAGTTCTATGGCTACACCTTC. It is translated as CASSYGGGQFYGYTF.

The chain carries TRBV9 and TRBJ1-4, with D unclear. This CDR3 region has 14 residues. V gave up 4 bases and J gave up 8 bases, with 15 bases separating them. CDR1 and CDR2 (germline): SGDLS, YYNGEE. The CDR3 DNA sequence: TGTGCCAGCAGCTTCGGCGGTTCAAGAGAAAAACTGTTTTTT. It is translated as CASSFGGSREKLFF. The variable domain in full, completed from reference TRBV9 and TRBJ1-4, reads DSGVTQTPKHLITATGQRVTLRCSPRSGDLSVYWYQQSLDQGLQFLIQYYNGEERAKGNILERFSAQQFPDLHSELNLSSLELGDSALYFCASSFGGSREKLFFGSGTQLSVL.